This TCR beta chain was identified during a study of blood T cell repertoires in COVID-19. About the study: The study drew acute and convalescent COVID-19 samples from the United States, Italy and Spain. The cDNA or gDNA used as material had been derived from T cells, B-cell-depleted T cells, or PBMCs.

In the original processing: The assay estimated nucleated cells by amplifying reference gene primers. Profiled with immunoSEQ multiplex PCR; TCRdb holds only in-frame clones, not every one. The V and J calls and the clone size are those of that table, but D and trimming were determined from the DNA. The table shows 95,000 to 150,000 clones, with roughly 88% occurring only once. CDR1 is MNHEY, CDR2 SMNVEV, per germline (reference sequence). This CDR3 is built from 13 residues. Trimming removed 2 bases at V and 4 bases at J, with 9 bases between. The sample comprised peripheral blood. The clonotype comes from a man aged 35 to 55 with acute or convalescent COVID-19. The chain has TRBV27 and TRBJ2-7; D unclear. In DNA, the CDR3 is TGTGCCAGCAGTTTAACAAGCAGGTACGAGCAGTACTTC. Its translation is CASSLTSRYEQYF.